This T cell receptor beta chain was recorded in a study of pediatric ulcerative colitis. Whole-study context: Ulcerative colitis patients had pancolitis or left-sided colitis, with confirming histology.

Study-level findings and limits: No controls had the two rectal clonotypes shared by ulcerative colitis patients.

With regard to this clone: Its antigen is unknown.

The diagnostic colonoscopy in ulcerative colitis patients preceded any immunosuppressive treatment. Sequencing was at survey level. This table comes from immunoSEQ multiplex PCR, and its TCRdb copy is limited to in-frame clones, with some not included. This repertoire shows some 1,500 clones, 90% found once; its top ten account for 2.5% to 3.5%. Trimming removed 0 bases at V and 9 bases at J, with 10 bases between. The CDR3 sequence is 13 residues long. Germline V gene sequence: CDR1 MNHNS, CDR2 SASEGT. Sequenced: blood. The rearrangement joins TRBV6-1 to TRBJ2-3; tentative D call: TRBD2 (5 bases). This TCR was recovered from a boy between 5 and 17 years old with severe ulcerative colitis. CDR3 coding DNA: TGTGCCAGCAGTGAAGCGGGTGGGGAGACGCAGTATTTT. Protein: CASSEAGGETQYF.